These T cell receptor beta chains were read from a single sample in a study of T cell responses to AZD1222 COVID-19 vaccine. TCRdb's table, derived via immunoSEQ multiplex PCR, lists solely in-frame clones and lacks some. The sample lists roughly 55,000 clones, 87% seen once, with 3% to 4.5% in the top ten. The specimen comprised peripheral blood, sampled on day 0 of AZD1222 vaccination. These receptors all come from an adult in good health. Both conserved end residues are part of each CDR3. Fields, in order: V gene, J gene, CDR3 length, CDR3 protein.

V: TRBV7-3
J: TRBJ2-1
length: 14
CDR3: CASSLTPGVGEQFF

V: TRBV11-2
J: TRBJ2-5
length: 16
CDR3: CASSLASGGARGTQYF

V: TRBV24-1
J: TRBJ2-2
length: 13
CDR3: CATSEENGGELFF

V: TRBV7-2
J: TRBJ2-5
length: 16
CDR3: CASRQNGGVYQETQYF

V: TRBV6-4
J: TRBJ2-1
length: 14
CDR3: CASSVGTGGNEQFF

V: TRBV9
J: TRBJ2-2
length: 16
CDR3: CASSVARGQGTGELFF

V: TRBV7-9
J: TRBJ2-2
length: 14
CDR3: CASSLQGNTGELFF

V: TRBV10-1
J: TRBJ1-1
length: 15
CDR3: CASSGRSSGDTEAFF

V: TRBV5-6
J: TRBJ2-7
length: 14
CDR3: CASSLGLDSYEQYF

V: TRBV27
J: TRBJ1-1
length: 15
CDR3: CASSLRSRGNTEAFF

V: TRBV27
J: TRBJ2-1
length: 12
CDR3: CASSFRGDEQFF

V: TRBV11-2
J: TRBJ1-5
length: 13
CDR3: CASSAAINQPQHF

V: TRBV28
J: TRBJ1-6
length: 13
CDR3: CASSLGVNSPLHF